This T cell receptor beta chain derives from a study of monozygotic twins with inflammatory bowel disease. Study-level results: Lower TCRbeta diversity (inverse Simpson) was seen in IBD patients than in healthy co-twins. Repertoire similarity did not differ between concordant and discordant twins, possibly owing to limited power.

Donors each gave approximately 2.6 ml of blood. A note on this clonotype: Its specificity is unknown.

The template-switching step introduced UMIs that carried a 6-nucleotide sample barcode. TCRdb reanalyzed the 5' RACE reads, giving one entry per CDR3 protein sequence and no DNA. Its clone listing holds fewer than 350,000 distinct CDR3 sequences. This CDR3 has 15 amino acids. Germline values: CDR1 SQVTM, CDR2 ANQGSEA. The specimen was blood. V and J are TRBV29-1 and TRBJ2-7; there is no DNA to check the TCRdb D call of TRBD2. This sequence originates from a human donor with ulcerative colitis or Crohn's disease, or a healthy co-twin of an affected twin (not recorded which). The CDR3 region is CSVEGLAGVGGEQYF.